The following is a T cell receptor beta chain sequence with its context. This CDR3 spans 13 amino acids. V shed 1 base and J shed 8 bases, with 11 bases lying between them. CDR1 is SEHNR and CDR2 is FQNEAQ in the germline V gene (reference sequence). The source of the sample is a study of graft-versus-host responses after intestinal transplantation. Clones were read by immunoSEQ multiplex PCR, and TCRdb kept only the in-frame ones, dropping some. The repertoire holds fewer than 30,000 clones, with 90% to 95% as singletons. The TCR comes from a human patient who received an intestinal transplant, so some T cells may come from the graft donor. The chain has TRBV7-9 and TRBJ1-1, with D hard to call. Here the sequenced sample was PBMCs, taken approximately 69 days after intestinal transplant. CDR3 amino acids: CASSLDVSVEAFF. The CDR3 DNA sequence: TGTGCCAGCAGCTTAGACGTCAGCGTCGAAGCTTTCTTT. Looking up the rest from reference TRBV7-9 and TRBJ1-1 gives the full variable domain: DTGVSQNPRHKITKRGQNVTFRCDPISEHNRLYWYRQTLGQGPEFLTYFQNEAQLEKSRLLSDRFSAERPKGSFSTLEIQRTEQGDSAMYLCASSLDVSVEAFFGQGTRLTVV.